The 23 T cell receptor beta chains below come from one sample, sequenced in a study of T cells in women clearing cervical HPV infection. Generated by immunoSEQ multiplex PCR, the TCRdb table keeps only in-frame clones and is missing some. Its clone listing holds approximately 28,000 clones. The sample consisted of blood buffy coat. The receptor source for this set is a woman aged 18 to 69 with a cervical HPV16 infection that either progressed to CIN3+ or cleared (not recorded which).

CDR3 protein: CASRRGGDYEQYF. The sequenced part of the CDR3 DNA is TGTGCCAGCAGGCGAGGGGGAGACTACGAG. This sequence joins TRBV28 and TRBJ2-7, with D perhaps TRBD1 (6 bases). The read ends 3 residues shy of where the CDR3 ends; the end is completed using the germline J gene. Germline V gene lookup returns CDR1 MDHEN and CDR2 SYDVKM. The CDR3 extends over 13 amino acids. Trimming stripped 6 bases from V and 3 bases from J, with 12 bases between.

Partial CDR3 DNA: TGCGCCAGCACCTCGGGGGGCACAGATACG. It specifies CASTSGGTDT. The whole CDR3 protein is CASTSGGTDTQYF. V gene TRBV5-1 combines with J gene TRBJ2-3; D might be TRBD2 (6 bases). The sequence runs out 3 residues before the end of the CDR3; the remainder is reconstructed from the germline J gene. The V gene's germline CDR1 is SGHRS and CDR2 YFSETQ. V lost 6 bases, J lost 1 base, and 9 bases lay in between. The CDR3 sequence is 13 residues long.

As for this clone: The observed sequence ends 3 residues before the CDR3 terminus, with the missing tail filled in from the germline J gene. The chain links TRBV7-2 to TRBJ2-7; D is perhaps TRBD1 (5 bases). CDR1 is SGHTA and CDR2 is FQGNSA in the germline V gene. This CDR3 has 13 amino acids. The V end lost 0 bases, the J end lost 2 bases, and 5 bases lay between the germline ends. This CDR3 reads CASSLARAYEQYF. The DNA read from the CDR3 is TGTGCCAGCAGCTTAGCCAGGGCCTACGAG.

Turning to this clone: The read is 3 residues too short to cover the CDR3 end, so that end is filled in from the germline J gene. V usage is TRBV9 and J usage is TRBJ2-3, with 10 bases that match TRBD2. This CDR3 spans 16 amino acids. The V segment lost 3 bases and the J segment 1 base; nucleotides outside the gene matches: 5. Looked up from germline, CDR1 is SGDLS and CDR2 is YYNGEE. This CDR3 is CASSGTGTSGTDTQYF. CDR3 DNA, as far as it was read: TGTGCCAGCAGCGGAACCGGGACTAGCGGCACAGATACG. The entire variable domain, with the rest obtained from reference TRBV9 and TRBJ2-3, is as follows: DSGVTQTPKHLITATGQRVTLRCSPRSGDLSVYWYQQSLDQGLQFLIQYYNGEERAKGNILERFSAQQFPDLHSELNLSSLELGDSALYFCASSGTGTSGTDTQYFGPGTRLTVL.

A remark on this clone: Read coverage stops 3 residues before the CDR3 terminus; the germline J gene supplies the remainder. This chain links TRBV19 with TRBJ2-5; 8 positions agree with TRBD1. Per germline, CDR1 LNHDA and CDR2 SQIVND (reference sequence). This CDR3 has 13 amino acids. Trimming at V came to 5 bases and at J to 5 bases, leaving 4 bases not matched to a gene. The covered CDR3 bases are TGTGCCAGTAGTCCAGGGGGCAAGGAGACC. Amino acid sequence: CASSPGGKET. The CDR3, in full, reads CASSPGGKETQYF.

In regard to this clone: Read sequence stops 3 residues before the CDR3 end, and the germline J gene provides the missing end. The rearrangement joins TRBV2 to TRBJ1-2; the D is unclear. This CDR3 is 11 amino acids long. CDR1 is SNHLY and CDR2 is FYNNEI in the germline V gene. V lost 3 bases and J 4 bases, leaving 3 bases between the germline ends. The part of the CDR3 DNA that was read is TGTGCCAGCAGTGACAGCTATGGC. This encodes CASSDSYG. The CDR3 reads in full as CASSDSYGYTF. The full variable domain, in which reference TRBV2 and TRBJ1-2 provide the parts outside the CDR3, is EPEVTQTPSHQVTQMGQEVILRCVPISNHLYFYWYRQILGQKVEFLVSFYNNEISEKSEIFDDQFSVERPDGSNFTLKIRSTKLEDSAMYFCASSDSYGYTFGSGTRLTVV.

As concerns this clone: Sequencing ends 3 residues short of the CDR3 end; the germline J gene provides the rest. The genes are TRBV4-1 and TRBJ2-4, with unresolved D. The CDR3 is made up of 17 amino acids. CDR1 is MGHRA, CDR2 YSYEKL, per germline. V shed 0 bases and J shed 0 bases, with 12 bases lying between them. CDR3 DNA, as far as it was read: TGCGCCAGCAGCCAAGAAGATCCATCAGGAGCCAAAAACATT. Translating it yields CASSQEDPSGAKNI. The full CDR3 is CASSQEDPSGAKNIQYF.

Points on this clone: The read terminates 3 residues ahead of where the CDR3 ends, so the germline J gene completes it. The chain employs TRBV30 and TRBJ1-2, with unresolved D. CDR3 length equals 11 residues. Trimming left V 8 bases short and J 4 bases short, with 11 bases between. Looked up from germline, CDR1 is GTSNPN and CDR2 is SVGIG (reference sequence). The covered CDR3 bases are TGTGCCGGCCGACGGGTCTATGGC. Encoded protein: CAGRRVYG. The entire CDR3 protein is CAGRRVYGYTF.

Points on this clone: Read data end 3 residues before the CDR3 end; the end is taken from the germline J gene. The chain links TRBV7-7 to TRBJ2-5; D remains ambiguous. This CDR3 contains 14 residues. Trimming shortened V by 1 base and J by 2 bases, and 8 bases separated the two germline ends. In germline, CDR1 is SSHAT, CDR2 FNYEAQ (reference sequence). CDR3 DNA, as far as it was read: TGTGCCAGCAGCTTAGGTCCCGTTCAAGAGACC. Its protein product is CASSLGPVQET. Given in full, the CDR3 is CASSLGPVQETQYF.

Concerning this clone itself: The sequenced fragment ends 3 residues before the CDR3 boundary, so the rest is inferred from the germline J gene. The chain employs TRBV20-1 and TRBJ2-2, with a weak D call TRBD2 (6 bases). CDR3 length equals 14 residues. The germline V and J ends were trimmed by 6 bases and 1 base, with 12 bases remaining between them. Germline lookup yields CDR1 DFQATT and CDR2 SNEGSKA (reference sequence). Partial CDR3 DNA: TGCAGTGCACAACTTAGCGGGAACACCGGGGAG. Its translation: CSAQLSGNTGE. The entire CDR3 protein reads CSAQLSGNTGELFF.

The CDR3 here is CASSDGQGSTDTQYF. The sequenced part of the CDR3 DNA is TGTGCCAGCAGTGACGGACAGGGTAGCACAGATACG. The chain has TRBV6-4 and TRBJ2-3; 8 bases map to TRBD1. The CDR3 is cut off 3 residues early in the read; its end comes from the germline J gene. The junction had 1 base not matched to a gene; V was cut back by 2 bases and J by 0 bases. Looked up from germline, CDR1 is MRHNA and CDR2 is SNTAGT. The CDR3 is made up of 15 amino acids.

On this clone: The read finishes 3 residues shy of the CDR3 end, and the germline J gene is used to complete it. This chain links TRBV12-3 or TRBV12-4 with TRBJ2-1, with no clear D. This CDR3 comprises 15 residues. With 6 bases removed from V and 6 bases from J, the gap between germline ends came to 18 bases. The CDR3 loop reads CASSNPYPRGNEQFF. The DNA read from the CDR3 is TGTGCCAGCAGCAACCCCTACCCTAGAGGCAATGAG.

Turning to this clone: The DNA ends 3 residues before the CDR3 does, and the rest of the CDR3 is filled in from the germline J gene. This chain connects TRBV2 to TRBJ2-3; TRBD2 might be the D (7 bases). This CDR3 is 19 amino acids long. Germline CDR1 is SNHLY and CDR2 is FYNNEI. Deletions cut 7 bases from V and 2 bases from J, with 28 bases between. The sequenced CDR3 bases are TGTGCCAGCAATAGAGGGGGGCTAGCGGCCTTAACCCTCACAGATACG. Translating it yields CASNRGGLAALTLTDT. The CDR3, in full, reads CASNRGGLAALTLTDTQYF.

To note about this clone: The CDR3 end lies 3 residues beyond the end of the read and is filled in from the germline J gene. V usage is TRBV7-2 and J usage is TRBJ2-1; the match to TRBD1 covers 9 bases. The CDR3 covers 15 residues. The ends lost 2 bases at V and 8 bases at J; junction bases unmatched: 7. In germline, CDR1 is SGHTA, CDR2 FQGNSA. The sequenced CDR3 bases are TGTGCCAGCAGCTTACCGGGACAGGGTATTCATGAG. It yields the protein CASSLPGQGIHE. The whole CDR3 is CASSLPGQGIHEQFF.

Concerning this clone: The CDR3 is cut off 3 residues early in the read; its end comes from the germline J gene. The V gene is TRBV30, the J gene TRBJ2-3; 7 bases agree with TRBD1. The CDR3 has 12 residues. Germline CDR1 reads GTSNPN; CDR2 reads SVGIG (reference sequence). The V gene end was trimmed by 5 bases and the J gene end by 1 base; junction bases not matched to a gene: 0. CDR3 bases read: TGTGCCTGGGGACAGGGCACAGATACG. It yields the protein CAWGQGTDT. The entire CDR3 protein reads CAWGQGTDTQYF.

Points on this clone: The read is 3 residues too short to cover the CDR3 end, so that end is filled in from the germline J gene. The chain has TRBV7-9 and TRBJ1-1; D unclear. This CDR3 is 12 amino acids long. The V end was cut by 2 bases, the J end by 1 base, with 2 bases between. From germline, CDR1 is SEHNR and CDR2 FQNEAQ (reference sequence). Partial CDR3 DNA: TGTGCCAGCAGCTTACAGAACACTGAA. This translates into CASSLQNTE. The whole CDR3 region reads CASSLQNTEAFF.

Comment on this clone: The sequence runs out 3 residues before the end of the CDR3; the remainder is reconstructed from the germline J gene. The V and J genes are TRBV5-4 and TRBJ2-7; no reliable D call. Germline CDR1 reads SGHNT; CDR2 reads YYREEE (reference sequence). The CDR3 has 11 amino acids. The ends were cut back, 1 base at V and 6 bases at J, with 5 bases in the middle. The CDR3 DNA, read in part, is TGTGCCAGCAGCTTGTTCGGCGAG. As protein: CASSLFGE. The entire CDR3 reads CASSLFGEQYF.

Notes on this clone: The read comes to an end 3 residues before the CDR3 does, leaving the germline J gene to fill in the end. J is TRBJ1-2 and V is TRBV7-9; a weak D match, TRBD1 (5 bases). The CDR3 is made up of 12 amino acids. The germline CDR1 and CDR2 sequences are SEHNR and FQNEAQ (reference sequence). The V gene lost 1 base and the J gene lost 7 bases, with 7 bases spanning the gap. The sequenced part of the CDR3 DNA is TGTGCCAGCAGCTTAGGGCAGGGTGGC. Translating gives CASSLGQGG. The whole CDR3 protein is CASSLGQGGYTF.

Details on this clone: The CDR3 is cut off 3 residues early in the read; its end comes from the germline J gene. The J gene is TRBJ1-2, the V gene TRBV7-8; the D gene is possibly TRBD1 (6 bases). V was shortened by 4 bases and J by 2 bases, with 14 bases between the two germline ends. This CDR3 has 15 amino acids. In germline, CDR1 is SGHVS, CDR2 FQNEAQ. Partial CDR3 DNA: TGTGCCAGCAGCTCTTTCACAGGGAGGAACTATGGC. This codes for CASSSFTGRNYG. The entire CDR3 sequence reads CASSSFTGRNYGYTF.

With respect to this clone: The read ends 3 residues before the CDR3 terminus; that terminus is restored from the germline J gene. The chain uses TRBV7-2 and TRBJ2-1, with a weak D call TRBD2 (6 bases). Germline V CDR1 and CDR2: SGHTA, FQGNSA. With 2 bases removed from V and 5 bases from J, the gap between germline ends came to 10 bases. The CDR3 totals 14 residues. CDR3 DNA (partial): TGTGCCAGCAGCTTACTGACTAGGAACAATGAG. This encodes CASSLLTRNNE. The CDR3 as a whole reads CASSLLTRNNEQFF. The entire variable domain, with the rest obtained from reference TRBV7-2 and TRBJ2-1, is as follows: GAGVSQSPSNKVTEKGKDVELRCDPISGHTALYWYRQSLGQGLEFLIYFQGNSAPDKSGLPSDRFSAERTGGSVSTLTIQRTQQEDSAVYLCASSLLTRNNEQFFGPGTRLTVL.

This CDR3 is CASSSQGPGTQYF. The sequenced part of the CDR3 DNA is TGTGCCAGCAGCTCACAGGGTCCGGGGACC. The chain recombines TRBV7-9 with TRBJ2-5; the D gene is possibly TRBD1 (6 bases). The sequenced fragment ends 3 residues before the CDR3 boundary, so the rest is inferred from the germline J gene. This CDR3 has 13 amino acids. Looked up from germline, CDR1 is SEHNR and CDR2 is FQNEAQ (reference sequence). Trimming took 4 bases from V and 7 from J, leaving 13 bases between them. Supplemented by reference TRBV7-9 and TRBJ2-5, the full variable domain reads DTGVSQNPRHKITKRGQNVTFRCDPISEHNRLYWYRQTLGQGPEFLTYFQNEAQLEKSRLLSDRFSAERPKGSFSTLEIQRTEQGDSAMYLCASSSQGPGTQYFGPGTRLLVL.

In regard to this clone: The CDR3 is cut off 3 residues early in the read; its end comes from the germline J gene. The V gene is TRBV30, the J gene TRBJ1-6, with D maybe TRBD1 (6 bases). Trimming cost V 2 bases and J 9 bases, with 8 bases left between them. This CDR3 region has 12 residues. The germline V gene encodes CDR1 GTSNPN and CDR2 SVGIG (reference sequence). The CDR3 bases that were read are TGTGCCTGGAGTTTACAGGGTTCACCC. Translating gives CAWSLQGSP. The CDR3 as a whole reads CAWSLQGSPLHF.

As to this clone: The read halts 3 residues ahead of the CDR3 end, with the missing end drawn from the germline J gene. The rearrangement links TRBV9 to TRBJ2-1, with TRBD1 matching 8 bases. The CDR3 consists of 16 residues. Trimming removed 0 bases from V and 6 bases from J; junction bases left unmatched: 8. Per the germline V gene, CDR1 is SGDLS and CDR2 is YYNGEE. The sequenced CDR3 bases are TGTGCCAGCAGCGTAGTTTCACAGGGGGGCTCCAATGAG. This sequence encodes CASSVVSQGGSNE. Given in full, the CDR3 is CASSVVSQGGSNEQFF.